A single sample is the source of the 7 T cell receptor beta chains below, sequenced in a study of yellow fever vaccine responses in identical twins. TCRdb passed the RT-PCR reads through MiXCR, listing each CDR3 protein once. This sample yields 640 or so distinct CDR3 sequences, of which 74% are seen a single time; over 35% belongs to the top ten. The sample consisted of T cells from blood (PBMCs), unsorted or a sorted subset (not recorded which), taken before or after yellow fever vaccination (not recorded which). The receptor source for this set is a female donor who received the yellow fever vaccine.

The chain couples TRBV5-4 to TRBJ2-1; TRBD1 agrees at 7 bases. CDR1 and CDR2 from the germline V gene are SGHNT and YYREEE (reference sequence). The V and J ends lost 4 bases and 9 bases, in that order; junction bases with no gene match: 4. The CDR3 is made up of 12 amino acids. CDR3 sequence: CASSETGFEQFF. The CDR3 bases are TGTGCCAGCAGCGAGACAGGGTTTGAGCAGTTCTTC.

This chain uses TRBV12-3 or TRBV12-4 with TRBJ2-7; TRBD2 aligns across 12 bases. This CDR3 region has 15 residues. J was trimmed by 4 bases and V by 4 bases; bases with no gene match: 5. The chain's CDR3 is CASSSGLAGLYEQYF. CDR3 in DNA: TGTGCCAGCAGTTCCGGACTAGCGGGACTTTACGAGCAGTACTTC.

This clonotype was observed a few times. The chain combines TRBV11-3 with TRBJ1-1; D unresolved. Germline loops: CDR1 SGHNT, CDR2 YENEEA. V was trimmed by 2 bases and J by 1 base, leaving 5 bases between them. The CDR3 loop spans 13 amino acids. The CDR3 nucleotides are TGTGCCAGCAGCTTACAGGAGAACACTGAAGCTTTCTTT. It encodes CASSLQENTEAFF.

This chain links TRBV10-1 with TRBJ2-1, with 8 bases matching TRBD2. CDR1 and CDR2 from the germline V gene are WNHNN and SYGVQD (reference sequence). The CDR3 contains 15 residues. V lost 9 bases to trimming and J lost 0 bases; unmatched junction nucleotides: 7. DNA for the CDR3: TGCGCCAGTTCAGCGGGGGCCCCCTCCTACAATGAGCAGTTCTTC. It specifies CASSAGAPSYNEQFF.

This chain uses TRBV7-9 with TRBJ2-5, with TRBD1 matching 7 bases. J was trimmed by 7 bases and V by 5 bases; bases with no gene match: 7. The CDR3 contains 13 residues. Germline CDR1 reads SEHNR; CDR2 reads FQNEAQ (reference sequence). Here the CDR3 DNA reads TGTGCCAGCAGCGGGACAGTCGCTGGGACCCAGTACTTC. Translating it yields CASSGTVAGTQYF. The full variable domain, in which reference TRBV7-9 and TRBJ2-5 provide the parts outside the CDR3, is DTGVSQNPRHKITKRGQNVTFRCDPISEHNRLYWYRQTLGQGPEFLTYFQNEAQLEKSRLLSDRFSAERPKGSFSTLEIQRTEQGDSAMYLCASSGTVAGTQYFGPGTRLLVL.

J is TRBJ2-2 and V is TRBV9, with a tentative D call TRBD1 (5 bases). Germline V CDR1 and CDR2: SGDLS, YYNGEE. The ends were cut back, 7 bases at V and 0 bases at J, with 10 bases in the middle. The CDR3 consists of 14 residues. CDR3 in amino acids: CASQGSPNTGELFF. For the CDR3, the DNA is TGTGCCAGCCAGGGATCCCCGAACACCGGGGAGCTGTTTTTT.

A remark on this clonotype: The junction does not match germline at one end; this may be a read error. The chain uses TRBV7-7 and TRBJ1-1; D gene ambiguous. This CDR3 is 13 amino acids long. CDR1 and CDR2 from the germline V gene are SSHAT and FNYEAQ (reference sequence). Here the CDR3 reads CASSPSVGTEAFF. For the CDR3, the DNA is TGTGCTAGCAGCCCTTCCGTGGGCACTGAAGCTTTCTTT.